Following are 3 T cell receptor beta chains from one sample sequenced in a study of early T cells in non-severe SARS-CoV-2 infection. TCRdb reprocessed the 5' RACE reads with MiXCR, giving one entry per CDR3 protein. The data hold 90,000 to 130,000 distinct CDR3 sequences, with 10% to 15% observed a single time. This material consisted of whole blood, taken at baseline. All receptors derive from an adult who was a healthcare worker with PCR-confirmed SARS-CoV-2 infection or an uninfected control (not recorded which).

This clonotype was seen only a few times. The rearrangement joins TRBV30 to TRBJ2-7; 8 bases match TRBD1. V was clipped by 1 base and J by 3 bases; unmatched bases: 2. CDR3 length equals 13 residues. Per the germline V gene, CDR1 is GTSNPN and CDR2 is SVGIG (reference sequence). The DNA for the CDR3 is TGTGCCTGGAGTGGACAGGGGAGCTACGAGCAGTACTTC. This translates into CAWSGQGSYEQYF.

The chain carries TRBV11-2 and TRBJ2-7; 8 positions agree with TRBD1. The CDR3 contains 15 residues. The J segment lost 2 bases and the V segment lost 0 bases, leaving 3 bases of the junction unmatched. Germline CDR1 reads SGHAT; CDR2 reads FQNNGV. The CDR3 sequence: CASSLERTGPYEQYF. CDR3 in DNA: TGTGCCAGCAGCTTAGAACGGACAGGGCCCTACGAGCAGTACTTC. Full variable domain (outside the CDR3, taken from reference TRBV11-2 and TRBJ2-7): EAGVAQSPRYKIIEKRQSVAFWCNPISGHATLYWYQQILGQGPKLLIQFQNNGVVDDSQLPKDRFSAERLKGVDSTLKIQPAKLEDSAVYLCASSLERTGPYEQYFGPGTRLTVT.

V usage is TRBV7-8 and J usage is TRBJ2-2, with 7 bases identical to TRBD2. There are 14 residues in the CDR3. The J segment lost 6 bases and the V segment lost 8 bases, leaving 9 bases of the junction unmatched. CDR1 is SGHVS and CDR2 is FQNEAQ in the germline V gene. In DNA, the CDR3 is TGTGCCAGCGCCGGGGGGACTCTCGCCGGGGAGCTGTTTTTT. Amino acids: CASAGGTLAGELFF.